This TCR beta chain was found in a study of tumor-infiltrating lymphocytes in primary liver carcinoma. Broader study findings: Detection in all five tumor regions applied to only about 7.5-24% of top clones.

For this clonotype: Its antigen is unidentified. Germline is not matched at one junction end, which may reflect a read error.

The CDR3 is made up of 14 amino acids. The V gene's germline CDR1 is MDHEN and CDR2 SYDVKM. From approximately 500 ng total RNA, TCR beta cDNA was generated with a primer in the constant region. Sequencing libraries for TCR beta derived from three nested multiplex PCR rounds that used slightly modified ARM-PCR. Forward primers for TRBV1-TRBV30 and a C-beta reverse primer served the first two PCR rounds, at approximately 10 cycles each. TCRdb reprocessed the multiplex PCR reads via MiXCR and lists one record per CDR3 protein. This table has approximately 110,000 distinct CDR3 sequences, about 59% appearing once. Total RNA and DNA came together from approximately 22-30 mg of bulk tissue without cell sorting.

Sequenced sample: liver tumor tissue from sampling region 1. The sample's subset: tumor region T1, superior pole. This receptor was obtained from a woman aged 60-75 years with primary liver carcinoma and hepatitis B virus infection. This rearrangement joins TRBV28 to TRBJ2-3, with D unclear. CDR3 in DNA: TGTGCCAGCAGAGACCGGCCAAGCACAGATATGCAGTATTTT. Translating gives CASRDRPSTDMQYF.